The next 11 T cell receptor beta chains were all read from a single sample in a study of blood T cells in healthy people across ages. PCR was performed a second time for roughly 7 to 12 cycles using a sample-barcoded 5' primer and a J-beta primer mix. TCRdb re-called the 5' RACE reads through MiXCR, storing one row per CDR3 protein. The data show approximately 790,000 distinct CDR3 sequences, with roughly 60% seen just once and 25% to 35% held by the top ten. Source material: blood. The origin of the receptors is a man under 40 in good health.

The chain couples TRBV12-3 or TRBV12-4 to TRBJ2-1; possible D gene TRBD1, 5 bases. The CDR3 is 13 amino acids. Trimming cost V 5 bases and J 5 bases, with 10 bases left between them. CDR3 in DNA: TGTGCCAGCAGTCTAAACAGGAACAATGAGCAGTTCTTC. Translated: CASSLNRNNEQFF.

The chain has TRBV2 and TRBJ2-7; D perhaps matches TRBD1 (5 bases). V was clipped by 4 bases and J by 2 bases, with 15 bases between them. Germline V gene sequence: CDR1 SNHLY, CDR2 FYNNEI. The CDR3 has 15 residues. The CDR3 is CASSVGAGKTYEQYF. In nucleotides, the CDR3 is TGTGCCAGCAGTGTTGGGGCAGGGAAGACCTACGAGCAGTACTTC.

The chain is built from TRBV20-1 and TRBJ2-5; 7 bases fit TRBD2. TRBJ2-7 explains the end of the DNA better; the J call may be wrong. CDR1 and CDR2 (germline): DFQATT, SNEGSKA (reference sequence). The CDR3 is 12 amino acids. The CDR3 region has the DNA TGCAGTGCTCCTGGGGGGGTCCACGAGCAGTACTTC. Its protein is CSAPGGVHEQYF.

V and J are TRBV4-2 and TRBJ1-6, with D possibly TRBD1 on 5 matching bases. Between the trimmed V and J ends, which lost 1 base and 6 bases, there was a span of 10 bases. Germline V gene data show CDR1 as LGHNA and CDR2 as YNFKEQ. The CDR3 is 15 residues long. CDR3 residues: CASSQVRGLNSPLHF. DNA of the CDR3: TGTGCCAGCAGCCAAGTCCGGGGCCTTAATTCACCCCTCCACTTT.

With regard to this clonotype: Its ends do not fully match the called genes, so a read error is possible. This chain joins TRBV7-6 and TRBJ2-3; a possible D gene is TRBD2 (6 bases). The CDR3 loop spans 16 amino acids. Germline V gene lookup returns CDR1 SGHVS and CDR2 FNYEAQ. The CDR3 coding sequence is TGTGCCAGCGGCTTAGGCGGGGCGGGGCGCACAGATACGCAGTATTTT. It translates to CASGLGGAGRTDTQYF.

This rearrangement joins TRBV7-9 to TRBJ2-5; 7 positions match TRBD1. The DNA end favors TRBJ2-7, so the J call may be wrong. In germline, CDR1 is SEHNR, CDR2 FQNEAQ (reference sequence). CDR3 length equals 15 residues. As DNA, the CDR3 is TGTGCCAGCAGCTTACCCTCGGGACAGACCTACGAGCAGTACTTC. This codes for CASSLPSGQTYEQYF.

DNA of the CDR3: TGCAGTGCTAGGAGAGGGGGGGAAGAGACCCAGTACTTC. This gives the protein CSARRGGEETQYF. The chain has TRBV20-1 and TRBJ2-5; D perhaps matches TRBD2 (7 bases). Germline CDR1 reads DFQATT; CDR2 reads SNEGSKA (reference sequence). Trimming stripped 3 bases from V and 3 bases from J, with 11 bases between. This CDR3 contains 13 residues.

CDR3 amino acids: CSGGRGGYTYNEQFF. The DNA for the CDR3 is TGCAGCGGGGGAAGGGGGGGCTATACCTACAATGAGCAGTTCTTC. The V call is TRBV29-1, the J call TRBJ2-1; D is perhaps TRBD2 (7 bases). CDR3 length: 15 residues. Germline values: CDR1 SQVTM, CDR2 ANQGSEA. Trimming cost V 7 bases and J 2 bases, with 18 bases left between them.

This clonotype was observed a few times. The V gene is TRBV7-2, the J gene TRBJ1-1, with unresolved D. Trimming stripped 3 bases from V and 3 bases from J, with 14 bases between. The germline gives CDR1 SGHTA, CDR2 FQGNSA. This CDR3 region has 15 residues. DNA of the CDR3: TGTGCCAGCAGCTTGTACACGATGAGGGACACTGAAGCTTTCTTT. It encodes CASSLYTMRDTEAFF.

The chain recombines TRBV5-1 with TRBJ2-1; D gene uncertain. This CDR3 spans 14 amino acids. V was shortened by 6 bases and J by 1 base, with 11 bases between the two germline ends. The V gene's germline CDR1 is SGHRS and CDR2 YFSETQ. CDR3 coding DNA: TGCGCCAGCACCATTCTCGGGTCCTACAATGAGCAGTTCTTC. Its translation is CASTILGSYNEQFF.

The chain couples TRBV29-1 to TRBJ2-2; either TRBD1 or TRBD2 may supply D (7 bases each). V lost 1 base and J 1 base, leaving 13 bases between the germline ends. CDR3 length: 16 amino acids. The germline CDR1 and CDR2 sequences are SQVTM and ANQGSEA. CDR3 sequence: CSVEGGGGLNTGELFF. CDR3 DNA sequence: TGCAGCGTTGAAGGGGGAGGGGGCCTGAACACCGGGGAGCTGTTTTTT.